This is a list of T cell receptor beta chains from one sample in a study of T cells in Graves' hyperthyroidism and ophthalmopathy. TCRdb fed the multiplex PCR reads into MiXCR, producing one record per CDR3 protein. The repertoire holds hundreds of thousands of distinct CDR3 sequences, 12% to 15% seen once, with approximately 14% in the top ten. The sequenced material came from blood. These receptors originate from a woman aged 40-49 years with Graves' hyperthyroidism. CDR3s leave out the opening cysteine and the closing phenylalanine or tryptophan. D genes are given only for firm matches.

D	V	CDR3
NA	TRBV30	AWSSSAEWDTQY
NA	TRBV2	ASSTGLYSNQPQH
TRBD1	TRBV3-1	ASSQGDRAFSGELF
TRBD1	TRBV6-1	ASLGQVRTEAF
NA	TRBV24-1	ATSEPATNYGYT
NA	TRBV7-9	ASSYTGLSVAGELF
TRBD1	TRBV3-1	ASSKSDRPYGYT
NA	TRBV28	ASSTGKETQY
NA	TRBV7-3	ASSLSSVLAANEQF
NA	TRBV7-9	ASSLEPSVNTEAF
TRBD2	TRBV20-1	SAIGLAGPGNIQY
NA	TRBV7-6	ASSPNQAETQY
TRBD1	TRBV2	ASRDDRVSNQPQH
NA	TRBV2	ASSEARRGGGGELF
NA	TRBV5-1	ASSLEGTHNQPQH
NA	TRBV6-1	ASSPRTNTGELF
NA	TRBV2	ASRQGYEQY
TRBD2	TRBV11-3	ASSLDRLAGIGF
NA	TRBV20-1	SARKGPSGDTQY
NA	TRBV6-1	ASSTRGLGAF
TRBD1	TRBV5-1	ASSVGQGVGTYTQY
NA	TRBV18	ASSFSEINTEAF